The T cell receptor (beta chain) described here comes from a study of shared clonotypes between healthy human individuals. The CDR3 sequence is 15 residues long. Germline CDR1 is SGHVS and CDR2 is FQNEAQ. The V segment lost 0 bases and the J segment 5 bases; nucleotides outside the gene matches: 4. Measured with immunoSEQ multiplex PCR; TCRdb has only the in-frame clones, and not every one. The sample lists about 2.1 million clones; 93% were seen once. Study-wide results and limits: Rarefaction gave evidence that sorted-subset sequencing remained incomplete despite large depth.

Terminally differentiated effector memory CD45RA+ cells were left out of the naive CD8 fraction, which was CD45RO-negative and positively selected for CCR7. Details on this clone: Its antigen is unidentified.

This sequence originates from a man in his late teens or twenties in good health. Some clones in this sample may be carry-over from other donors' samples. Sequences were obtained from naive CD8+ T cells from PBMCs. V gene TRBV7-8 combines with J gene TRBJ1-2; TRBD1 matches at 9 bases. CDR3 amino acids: CASSLAPGTGYGYTF. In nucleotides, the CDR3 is TGTGCCAGCAGCTTAGCTCCCGGGACAGGGTATGGCTACACCTTC.